The TCR beta chain under discussion was sequenced for a study of T cell repertoires in cytomegalovirus infection. Study background: CMV infection plus the matching HLA type was flagged by public TCR beta signatures.

Notes on this clonotype: Its target is not known.

The CDR3 is 15 residues long. Germline-derived CDR1 and CDR2 are SGHNT and YENEEA. With 5 bases removed from V and 8 bases from J, the gap between germline ends came to 21 bases. MiXCR, applied by TCRdb to the reads, yields one record per CDR3 protein. The profile shows under 150,000 distinct CDR3 sequences, roughly 25% of them singletons. This clonotype was sampled from a human donor in good health (CMV status not recorded). Some clones in this sample may be carry-over from other donors' samples. The chain combines TRBV11-3 with TRBJ1-2; D is perhaps TRBD1 (5 bases). Sequencing was carried out using PBMCs, sequenced either directly or after in vitro stimulation (not recorded which). CDR3 nucleotide sequence: TGTGCCAGCAGCCCAGATCAATCAGGGAGGTACGGCTACACCTTC. Translated: CASSPDQSGRYGYTF.